Below are 10 T cell receptor beta chains sequenced from a single sample in a study of blood T cell repertoires in COVID-19. The repertoire was sequenced with immunoSEQ multiplex PCR; TCRdb's copy has only in-frame clones and lacks some. In the table there are about 310,000 clones, around 87% of which are singletons. The sample taken for sequencing was peripheral blood. The receptors derive from a man aged 50-59 years with active or convalescent COVID-19.

This clone showed up just once. The chain is built from TRBV6-2 or TRBV6-3 and TRBJ1-3; possibly TRBD1 for D (6 bases). The V end lost 2 bases, the J end lost 0 bases, and 17 bases lay between the germline ends. This CDR3 comprises 18 residues. In germline, CDR1 is MNHEY, CDR2 SVGEGT. The CDR3 coding sequence is TGTGCCAGCAGTTACCTACTGGACAGTCGGGACTCTGGAAACACCATATATTTT. It specifies CASSYLLDSRDSGNTIYF.

The rearrangement uses TRBV19 and TRBJ2-1; a weak D match, TRBD1 (6 bases). V was clipped by 3 bases and J by 5 bases, with 20 bases between them. This CDR3 has 17 amino acids. The germline CDR1 and CDR2 sequences are LNHDA and SQIVND (reference sequence). CDR3 residues: CASSISGRWGRNNEQFF. CDR3 DNA sequence: TGTGCCAGTAGTATCTCGGGCCGGTGGGGGCGGAACAATGAGCAGTTCTTC.

The chain has TRBV29-1 and TRBJ2-7; 7 positions match TRBD1. After removal of 5 bases from V and 2 bases from J, the junction contained 18 bases not matched to a gene. The CDR3 totals 17 residues. CDR1 is SQVTM and CDR2 is ANQGSEA in the germline V gene. DNA for the CDR3: TGCAGCGTTCGAGACAGGGCTACCGGGACGAGAACCTACGAGCAGTACTTC. It is translated as CSVRDRATGTRTYEQYF.

The chain uses TRBV29-1 and TRBJ1-1, with 11 bases matching TRBD1. The length of the CDR3 is 12 residues. CDR1 and CDR2 from the germline V gene are SQVTM and ANQGSEA. With V trimmed by 7 bases and J by 6 bases, 4 bases remained unmatched. The CDR3 loop is CSGTGGISEAFF. DNA of the CDR3: TGCAGCGGGACAGGGGGCATATCTGAAGCTTTCTTT.

In the case of this clone: This CDR3 is also generated by other DNA sequences in the sample. The chain is built from TRBV7-9 and TRBJ1-2, with TRBD1 matching over 8 bases. Trimming took 1 base from V and 4 from J; bases not matched to a gene: 5. This CDR3 region has 15 residues. The germline gives CDR1 SEHNR, CDR2 FQNEAQ (reference sequence). This chain's CDR3 is CASSLGGQGAYGYTF. CDR3 nucleotides: TGTGCCAGCAGCTTAGGCGGTCAGGGGGCCTATGGCTACACCTTC. The full variable domain, its missing parts supplied by reference TRBV7-9 and TRBJ1-2, is DTGVSQNPRHKITKRGQNVTFRCDPISEHNRLYWYRQTLGQGPEFLTYFQNEAQLEKSRLLSDRFSAERPKGSFSTLEIQRTEQGDSAMYLCASSLGGQGAYGYTFGSGTRLTVV.

This clone was seen a single time. The CDR3 here is CASSRETGAGGHF. The CDR3 nucleotides read TGTGCCAGCAGCCGAGAAACAGGGGCCGGAGGGCACTTT. The genes are TRBV28 and TRBJ1-6, with 7 bases aligning to TRBD1. With 6 bases clipped from V and 19 bases from J, the junction kept 15 bases outside the gene matches. The CDR3 is 13 residues long. CDR1 and CDR2 from the germline V gene are MDHEN and SYDVKM.

The J gene is TRBJ1-2, the V gene TRBV21-1; the listed D gene, TRBD1, was not tested against the DNA. TRBV21-1 is a known pseudogene. The CDR3 extends over 17 amino acids. CDR3 loop: CASSKGYSPGQGYGYTF. The CDR3 DNA sequence: TGTGCCAGCAGCAAAGGCTATTCTCCGGGACAGGGTTATGGCTACACCTTC.

The chain has TRBV28 and TRBJ2-7; 12 bases agree with TRBD1. The CDR3 spans 15 residues. V shed 6 bases, J shed 7 bases, and the junction held 10 bases outside the gene matches. Germline V gene sequence: CDR1 MDHEN, CDR2 SYDVKM. The CDR3 sequence: CASSPGGQGAWEQYF. The DNA of the CDR3 is TGTGCCAGCAGCCCGGGGGGACAGGGGGCGTGGGAGCAGTACTTC.

CDR3 bases: TGTGCCAGCAGCGTAGAGGGAGGTCAGGGGACCCAGTACTTC. It translates to CASSVEGGQGTQYF. The chain carries TRBV9 and TRBJ2-5; TRBD2 might be the D (6 bases). The V gene lost 0 bases and the J gene lost 7 bases, with 13 bases spanning the gap. This CDR3 has 14 amino acids. The germline V gene has CDR1 SGDLS and CDR2 YYNGEE.

J is TRBJ2-2 and V is TRBV6-5, with 9 bases that match TRBD1. From germline, CDR1 is MNHEY and CDR2 SVGAGI. V dropped 2 bases and J dropped 6; count of bases not matched to a gene: 7. The CDR3 has 16 residues. CDR3 nucleotide sequence: TGTGCCAGCAGTTACGCAGCCGGGACAGGGCCCGGGGAGCTGTTTTTT. The encoded protein is CASSYAAGTGPGELFF.